This T cell receptor (beta chain) was identified during a study of vaccination and CD4 T cells after COVID-19. The length of the CDR3 is 14 residues. The V end lost 5 bases, the J end lost 2 bases, and 15 bases lay between the germline ends. CDR1 is DFQATT, CDR2 SNEGSKA, per germline (reference sequence). Treatment indicated: roughly ten-day PBMC culture with coronavirus spike peptide pools or control peptides (ViraFEST assay). Positive PCR dates ranged from March to December 2020; these dates predated US Alpha, Beta and Delta variants. Remarks on this clonotype: Its specificity is unknown.

The Oncomine TCR Beta short-read assay was what sequenced the DNA obtained from cultured CD4+ T cells. TCRdb fed the PCR reads into MiXCR, producing one record per CDR3 protein. The sample includes roughly 15,000 distinct CDR3 sequences, approximately 70% seen only once; the top ten take around a sixth. This sequence was found in a human donor who had recovered from COVID-19. The J gene is TRBJ1-2, the V gene TRBV20-1; D remains unclear. The sequencing input was CD4+ T cells from blood, cultured in vitro. The CDR3 DNA follows: TGCAGTGCTCCCTTCCTGCGGACCAACTATGGCTACACCTTC. Translated: CSAPFLRTNYGYTF.